These 8 T cell receptor beta chains were all obtained from the same sample, sequenced in a study of beta chain features in type 1 diabetes. Investigators reverse transcribed all isolated RNA, so they sequenced expressed TCRB transcripts. Sequenced by immunoSEQ multiplex PCR; TCRdb stores in-frame clones only, minus some. The profile shows almost 350,000 clones, approximately 8% of them singletons. Sequencing was carried out using central memory CD4+ T cells from blood. Receptors were obtained from a woman aged 18-29 years in good health.

The V call is TRBV2, the J call TRBJ2-5; TRBD2 matches 7 bases. CDR3 size: 16 residues. The V and J ends lost 5 bases and 5 bases, in that order; junction bases with no gene match: 14. From germline, CDR1 is SNHLY and CDR2 FYNNEI. The CDR3 nucleotides read TGTGCCAGCAGTAAAATGGGACTATCGGCGGGTGAGACCCAGTACTTC. The encoded protein is CASSKMGLSAGETQYF.

This clone was seen at least ten times. This sequence joins TRBV19 and TRBJ2-1; 7 bases are shared with TRBD2. V shed 5 bases and J 15 bases; nucleotides not matched to a gene: 16. CDR1 is LNHDA and CDR2 is SQIVND in the germline V gene (reference sequence). This CDR3 is built from 14 residues. The CDR3 here is CASSVVGEGPRRFF. In nucleotides, the CDR3 is TGTGCCAGTAGTGTTGTGGGGGAGGGCCCTCGTAGGTTCTTC.

This clone was observed a few times. The rearrangement uses TRBV29-1 and TRBJ2-3; D is unresolved. This CDR3 spans 15 amino acids. V was pared by 2 bases and J by 2 bases, with 14 bases between. Germline V CDR1 and CDR2: SQVTM, ANQGSEA. The CDR3 here is CSVERSDQPTDTQYF. The DNA of the CDR3 is TGCAGCGTTGAAAGGAGTGACCAGCCCACAGATACGCAGTATTTT.

Concerning this clone: This may be a read error: a much more frequent sequence differs by one nucleotide. The chain employs TRBV11-2 and TRBJ2-5; unclear D gene. The germline V gene has CDR1 SGHAT and CDR2 FQNNGV. The CDR3 length is 11 residues. With 2 bases removed from V and 4 bases from J, the gap between germline ends came to 2 bases. This chain's CDR3 is CASSLRETQYF. For the CDR3, the DNA is TGTGCCAGCAGCTTAAGAGAGACCCAGTACTTC.

J is TRBJ1-5 and V is TRBV6-5; 11 bases line up with TRBD1. Germline CDR1 is MNHEY and CDR2 is SVGAGI. This CDR3 has 13 residues. J lost 7 bases, V lost 8 bases, and 4 bases had no gene match. The CDR3 DNA reads as TGTGCCAGCGGACAGGGGGCAGGGCAGCCCCAGCATTTT. Amino acids: CASGQGAGQPQHF.

The chain uses TRBV7-3 and TRBJ2-2; D is uncertain. This CDR3 spans 14 amino acids. Germline lookup yields CDR1 SGHTA and CDR2 FQGTGA. V was pared by 2 bases and J by 4 bases, with 8 bases between. The CDR3 loop reads CASSLASSTGELFF. The CDR3 DNA sequence: TGTGCCAGCAGCTTAGCCTCGAGCACCGGGGAGCTGTTTTTT.

This clone was recorded at least ten times. The CDR3 coding sequence is TGTGCCAGCAGCCCTTCAGGGGCCCTGAGGGAGACCCAGTACTTC. Protein sequence: CASSPSGALRETQYF. The rearrangement joins TRBV28 to TRBJ2-5; D is possibly TRBD1 (6 bases). V was clipped by 6 bases and J by 5 bases, with 19 bases between them. The CDR3 contains 15 residues. In germline, CDR1 is MDHEN, CDR2 SYDVKM.

The sample holds a few counts of this clone. V and J are TRBV27 and TRBJ2-5, with TRBD2 matching 9 bases. Germline V gene sequence: CDR1 MNHEY, CDR2 SMNVEV (reference sequence). The CDR3 runs to 16 residues. The trim removed 6 bases at V and 5 bases at J, leaving 13 bases unmatched. CDR3 nucleotide sequence: TGTGCCAGCAGCAAAAACCGATTAGCGGGAGTGGAGACCCAGTACTTC. It encodes CASSKNRLAGVETQYF.